This record concerns one TCR beta chain sequence. Its specificity is not known. TCRdb ran MiXCR on the reads and lists one entry per CDR3 protein. The sample lists some 500,000 distinct CDR3 sequences, roughly a third occurring once. The sample belongs to a study of T cell repertoires in cytomegalovirus infection. Study summary: Recently identified HLA-C-restricted CMV epitopes were among the peptides used.

The CDR3 is made up of 15 amino acids. The junction had 6 bases not matched to a gene; V was cut back by 4 bases and J by 1 base. Germline assignment: CDR1 SGHTA and CDR2 FQGNSA. Study-wide results and caveats: What dominated the ex vivo response were HLA-C-restricted CMV-specific TCR beta clonotypes. Of the TCR beta families, the public ones yielded a cumulative frequency that identified carriers of CMV plus the relevant HLA.

The receptor's source is a human donor in good health (CMV status not recorded). Some clones in this sample may be carry-over from other donors' samples. The starting material was cultured PBMCs, obtained from culture after CMV antigen stimulation. The chain recombines TRBV7-2 with TRBJ2-5, with 7 bases matching TRBD1. The CDR3 DNA reads as TGTGCCAGCAGCTCCACAGGGGAAAGCCAAGAGACCCAGTACTTC. Translation gives CASSSTGESQETQYF. Combining the CDR3 with reference TRBV7-2 and TRBJ2-5 gives the whole variable domain GAGVSQSPSNKVTEKGKDVELRCDPISGHTALYWYRQSLGQGLEFLIYFQGNSAPDKSGLPSDRFSAERTGGSVSTLTIQRTQQEDSAVYLCASSSTGESQETQYFGPGTRLLVL.